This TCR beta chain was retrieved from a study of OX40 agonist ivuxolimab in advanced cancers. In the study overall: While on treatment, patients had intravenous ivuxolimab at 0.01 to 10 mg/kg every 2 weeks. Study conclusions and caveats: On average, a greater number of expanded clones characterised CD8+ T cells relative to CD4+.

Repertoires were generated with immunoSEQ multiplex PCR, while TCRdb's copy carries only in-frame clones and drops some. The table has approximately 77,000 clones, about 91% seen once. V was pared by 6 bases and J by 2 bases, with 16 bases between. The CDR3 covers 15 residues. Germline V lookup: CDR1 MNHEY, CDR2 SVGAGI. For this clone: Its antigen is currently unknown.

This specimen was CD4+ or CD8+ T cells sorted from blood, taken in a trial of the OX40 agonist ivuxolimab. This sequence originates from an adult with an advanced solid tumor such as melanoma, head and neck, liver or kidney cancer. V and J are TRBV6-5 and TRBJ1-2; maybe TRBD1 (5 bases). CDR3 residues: CASRERGNPNYGYTF. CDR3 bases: TGTGCCAGCAGAGAACGGGGCAACCCCAACTATGGCTACACCTTC.